Listed below are T cell receptor beta chains from one sample, sequenced in a study of blood T cells in healthy people across ages. MiXCR, run by TCRdb on the 5' RACE reads, gives a single entry per CDR3 protein. Here the sample spans approximately 600,000 distinct CDR3 sequences, roughly 50% being singletons. Sequenced: blood. These receptors were obtained from a man aged 60 to 75 in good health. CDR3s include the opening cysteine and the closing phenylalanine or tryptophan. The D gene is left open where the match is weak. Only some rows state a clone size, as once, few, many or a class for expanded clones.

>TRBV12-3/TRBV12-4|-|once|TRBJ2-7
CASSLAGKRHEQYF
TGTGCCAGCAGTTTGGCAGGGAAGAGACACGAGCAGTACTTC
>TRBV21-1|-|-|TRBJ2-3
CASSKGRGTGGWSTDTQYF
TGTGCCAGCAGCAAAGGGAGAGGAACAGGGGGCTGGTCAACAGATACGCAGTATTTT
>TRBV12-3/TRBV12-4|-|-|TRBJ1-5
CASRGDGVQPQHF
TGTGCCAGCAGGGGTGATGGTGTTCAGCCCCAGCATTTT
>TRBV18|-|many|TRBJ1-4
CASSRGQIYEKLFF
TGTGCCAGCTCACGAGGACAGATCTATGAAAAACTGTTTTTT
>TRBV20-1|-|-|TRBJ1-1
CSARDRRGGSTEAFF
TGCAGTGCTAGAGATCGGCGGGGTGGGAGCACTGAAGCTTTCTTT
>TRBV20-1|TRBD1|-|TRBJ2-7
CVPQGAYEQYF
TGCGTTCCCCAGGGGGCCTACGAGCAGTACTTC
>TRBV6-6|TRBD1|few|TRBJ1-6
CASSYSRGDRPNHF
TGTGCCAGCAGTTACTCGAGAGGGGACAGGCCAAACCACTTT
>TRBV20-1|-|-|TRBJ2-3
CSATPLAGRSTDTQYF
TGCAGTGCTACCCCTCTGGCGGGGCGTAGCACAGATACGCAGTATTTT
>TRBV20-1|TRBD2|once|TRBJ2-4
CSAPTASGVPIQYF
TGCAGTGCCCCCACCGCGAGCGGGGTTCCCATTCAGTACTTC
>TRBV2|-|few|TRBJ2-7
CASKGGDTYEQYF
TGTGCCAGCAAGGGGGGGGACACCTACGAGCAGTACTTC
>TRBV20-1|TRBD2|-|TRBJ2-3
CSARDLAASGGGITDTQYF
TGCAGTGCTAGAGATCTTGCGGCTAGCGGGGGGGGAATCACAGATACGCAGTATTTT
>TRBV29-1|TRBD2|-|TRBJ2-3
CSVDPTGGTDTQYF
TGCAGCGTTGATCCAACCGGGGGGACAGATACGCAGTATTTT
>TRBV20-1|TRBD1|-|TRBJ2-7
CSARDARTGLAFSEQYF
TGCAGTGCTAGAGATGCCCGGACAGGGTTAGCATTTAGTGAGCAGTACTTC
>TRBV27|TRBD2|-|TRBJ2-1
CASSPILAGGRNEQFF
TGTGCCAGCAGCCCGATACTAGCGGGGGGCAGGAATGAGCAGTTCTTC
>TRBV10-3|-|-|TRBJ2-6
CAISSGVSGANVLTF
TGTGCCATCAGTTCAGGGGTCTCTGGGGCCAACGTCCTGACTTTC
>TRBV5-1|-|-|TRBJ2-7
CASSQIMTGRSYEQYF
TGCGCCAGCAGCCAGATTATGACAGGCCGCTCCTACGAGCAGTACTTC
>TRBV11-2|TRBD1|-|TRBJ1-6
CASSSQGVHLHF
TGTGCCAGCAGCTCACAGGGGGTACACCTCCACTTT
>TRBV4-1|-|-|TRBJ2-1
CASSQVPGAYNEQFF
TGCGCCAGCAGCCAAGTACCCGGAGCCTACAATGAGCAGTTCTTC
>TRBV7-2|-|few|TRBJ2-5
CASRGTQGETQYF
TGTGCCAGCAGAGGGACGCAGGGGGAGACCCAGTACTTC
>TRBV20-1|-|-|TRBJ2-7
CSARDRVGTYEQYF
TGCAGTGCTAGAGATCGGGTAGGGACCTACGAGCAGTACTTC
>TRBV29-1|-|-|TRBJ2-1
CSVEGLTWGAYNEQFF
TGCAGCGTTGAAGGCCTCACCTGGGGGGCGTACAATGAACAGTTCTTC
>TRBV10-1|TRBD2|-|TRBJ2-3
CASRGTSGADTQYF
TGCGCCAGCAGAGGAACTAGCGGGGCAGATACGCAGTATTTT
>TRBV20-1|TRBD2|few|TRBJ2-5
CSAGGAGGFQETQYF
TGCAGTGCGGGGGGAGCGGGGGGATTTCAAGAGACCCAGTACTTC
>TRBV5-1|-|few|TRBJ2-7
CASRRFREASYEQYF
TGCGCCAGCAGGCGGTTCCGGGAAGCCTCCTACGAGCAGTACTTC
>TRBV5-1|-|-|TRBJ1-2
CASKQGMMDYGYTF
TGCGCCAGCAAGCAGGGGATGATGGACTATGGCTACACCTTC
>TRBV29-1|-|-|TRBJ1-2
CSVERTDNYGCTF
TGCAGCGTTGAAAGGACAGATAACTATGGCTGCACCTTC
>TRBV6-2/TRBV6-3|-|-|TRBJ2-6
CASSYEAGANVLTF
TGTGCCAGCAGTTACGAGGCTGGGGCCAACGTCCTGACTTTC
>TRBV27|TRBD1|-|TRBJ2-3
CASRGDRTDTQYF
TGTGCCAGCAGGGGGGACAGGACAGATACGCAGTATTTT
>TRBV10-3|-|few|TRBJ2-6
CATRDNLSGANVLTF
TGTGCCACCCGGGACAACCTCTCTGGGGCCAACGTCCTGACTTTC
>TRBV6-5|TRBD1|-|TRBJ1-2
CASSSPRRTGGRYGYTF
TGTGCCAGCAGTTCCCCCCGTCGAACAGGGGGAAGATATGGCTACACCTTC
>TRBV20-1|-|-|TRBJ2-7
CSATWGADEQYF
TGCAGTGCTACGTGGGGGGCCGACGAGCAGTACTTC
>TRBV3-1|TRBD1|-|TRBJ2-3
CASSSWGTGGTDTQYF
TGTGCCAGCAGCTCATGGGGGACAGGGGGCACAGATACGCAGTATTTT
>TRBV20-1|TRBD2|-|TRBJ2-1
CSSLVASGRISGEQFF
TGCAGTTCCCTAGTCGCTAGCGGGAGGATAAGCGGTGAGCAGTTCTTC
>TRBV28|TRBD1|-|TRBJ2-7
CASTVGTGTHEQYF
TGTGCCAGCACCGTAGGGACAGGGACCCACGAGCAGTACTTC
>TRBV2|TRBD2|-|TRBJ2-1
CASAEWPAGKGEQFF
TGTGCCAGCGCAGAATGGCCAGCGGGGAAGGGTGAGCAGTTCTTC
>TRBV20-1|TRBD1|-|TRBJ2-4
CSARTGADGRQYF
TGCAGTGCTAGAACAGGGGCCGACGGCAGGCAGTACTTC
>TRBV7-8|TRBD2|-|TRBJ2-7
CASSLVLASGDDYEQYF
TGTGCCAGCAGCTTAGTCTTGGCTAGCGGAGACGACTACGAGCAGTACTTC
>TRBV20-1|-|few|TRBJ2-1
CSAQQNNEQFF
TGCAGTGCTCAGCAAAACAATGAGCAGTTCTTC
>TRBV2|-|once|TRBJ2-1
CASIRDKHNEQFF
TGTGCCAGCATACGGGACAAGCACAATGAGCAGTTCTTC
>TRBV3-1|TRBD2|few|TRBJ2-3
CASSQLGLARTDTQYF
TGTGCCAGCAGCCAACTAGGACTAGCACGCACAGATACGCAGTATTTT
>TRBV5-1|-|-|TRBJ2-5
CASREGLNEQYF
TGCGCCAGCAGGGAGGGGCTCAATGAGCAGTACTTC
>TRBV7-7|-|-|TRBJ2-1
CASSLYNTANEQFF
TGTGCCAGCAGCTTATATAACACCGCCAATGAGCAGTTCTTC
>TRBV11-2|-|-|TRBJ2-1
CASSLSGLAAYNEQFF
TGTGCCAGCAGCTTATCGGGACTCGCCGCCTACAATGAGCAGTTCTTC
>TRBV3-1|-|few|TRBJ2-7
CASSLMTDTYEQYF
TGTGCCAGCAGCCTCATGACAGATACCTACGAGCAGTACTTC
>TRBV6-1|TRBD2|few|TRBJ2-5
CASSGLTSGGWETQYF
TGTGCTAGCAGTGGGCTGACTAGCGGGGGATGGGAGACCCAGTACTTC
>TRBV7-9|-|-|TRBJ2-7
CASSLAAGKYEQYF
TGTGCCAGCAGCTTAGCCGCGGGAAAGTACGAGCAGTACTTC
>TRBV19|TRBD1|few|TRBJ1-6
CASRDRDNSPLHF
TGTGCCAGCAGGGACAGGGATAATTCACCCCTCCACTTT
>TRBV20-1|TRBD2|-|TRBJ2-1
CSATLFAGGAYNEQFF
TGCAGTGCTACCTTGTTTGCGGGGGGGGCCTACAATGAGCAGTTCTTC
>TRBV24-1|-|-|TRBJ2-3
CATSEGLSTDTQYF
TGTGCCACCAGCGAGGGGCTAAGCACAGATACGCAGTATTTT
>TRBV20-1|-|-|TRBJ2-7
CSARDRGHIFPYEQYF
TGCAGTGCTAGAGATAGAGGACATATCTTCCCCTACGAGCAGTACTTC
>TRBV4-1|TRBD1|-|TRBJ2-3
CASSQVGQGAITDTQYF
TGCGCCAGCAGCCAAGTGGGACAGGGGGCGATAACAGATACGCAGTATTTT
>TRBV4-1|TRBD2|few|TRBJ2-7
CASSHPGVGGGTYEQYF
TGCGCCAGCAGCCACCCAGGTGTGGGCGGGGGTACCTACGAGCAGTACTTC